This TCR beta chain was sequenced for a study of CD8+CD57+ T cells in acquired aplastic anemia. The overall study: The average for DNA from sorted CD4+ and CD8+ cells was 2.5 to 4 ug.

The sequenced patients had an expansion of CD8+CD57+ cells seen by flow cytometry. TCR beta VDJ and CDR3 profiles were obtained from a genomic DNA template. TCRdb re-derived calls from the reads in MiXCR, one entry per CDR3 protein. In the table there are some 180,000 distinct CDR3 sequences, almost 50% of which are singletons. The sequenced sample was sorted CD4+, CD8+, or CD8+CD57+ T cells (not recorded which) from PBMCs. This sequence originates from a human donor with aplastic anemia.

The CDR3 region has the DNA TGTGCCAGCAGCCAAAACAGGGCCCCCTACGAGCAGTACTTC. It codes for CASSQNRAPYEQYF. The V gene is TRBV28, the J gene TRBJ2-7; D possibly corresponds to TRBD1 (6 bases). V was clipped by 6 bases and J by 2 bases, with 14 bases between them. The germline gives CDR1 MDHEN, CDR2 SYDVKM. The CDR3 is 14 residues long.